The 15 T cell receptor beta chains below come from one sample, sequenced in a study of cytomegalovirus exposure and HLA in healthy donors. A multiplex PCR was run with 60 Vbeta primers and 13 Jbeta primers. Sequencing used immunoSEQ multiplex PCR; TCRdb keeps in-frame clones, though not all of them. The sample holds about 76,000 clones; around 80% are singletons and the top ten take 12%. What was sequenced was PBMCs. The receptors here all came from a male donor in good health and CMV-seropositive.

The CDR3 here is CAWTPKLGGLDNEQFF. In DNA, the CDR3 is TGTGCCTGGACCCCTAAGTTGGGGGGGTTGGACAATGAGCAGTTCTTC. The chain combines TRBV30 with TRBJ2-1; 7 nucleotides agree with TRBD2. Germline lookup yields CDR1 GTSNPN and CDR2 SVGIG (reference sequence). Losses at the gene ends were 4 bases for V and 5 bases for J; bases not matched to a gene: 14. The CDR3 has 16 amino acids.

The J gene is TRBJ2-5, the V gene TRBV11-3; TRBD2 might be the D (6 bases). The germline gives CDR1 SGHNT, CDR2 YENEEA. Trimming left V 5 bases short and J 3 bases short, with 16 bases between. The CDR3 is made up of 15 amino acids. The DNA of the CDR3 is TGTGCCAGCAGCGGCGGAGGAGGGCGGGAAGAGACCCAGTACTTC. This encodes CASSGGGGREETQYF.

The chain combines TRBV11-3 with TRBJ2-3, with 10 bases that match TRBD1. Germline V CDR1 and CDR2: SGHNT, YENEEA. CDR3 size: 16 residues. V lost 5 bases, J lost 0 bases, and 5 bases stayed unmatched. The CDR3 loop is CASSEDRGVSTDTQYF. CDR3 nucleotide sequence: TGTGCCAGCAGCGAGGACAGGGGGGTGAGCACAGATACGCAGTATTTT.

The chain has TRBV11-3 and TRBJ2-6; 7 bases agree with TRBD1. There are 16 residues in the CDR3. J lost 2 bases, V lost 4 bases, and 5 bases had no gene match. CDR1 is SGHNT, CDR2 YENEEA, per germline. For the CDR3, the DNA is TGTGCCAGCAGCTCGGCAGGGGGTGCTGGGGCCAACGTCCTGACTTTC. Protein: CASSSAGGAGANVLTF. Filled out from reference TRBV11-3 and TRBJ2-6, the complete variable domain reads EAGVVQSPRYKIIEKKQPVAFWCNPISGHNTLYWYLQNLGQGPELLIRYENEEAVDDSQLPKDRFSAERLKGVDSTLKIQPAELGDSAVYLCASSSAGGAGANVLTFGAGSRLTVL.

The rearrangement uses TRBV2 and TRBJ2-7; D not resolved. Germline loops: CDR1 SNHLY, CDR2 FYNNEI. This CDR3 has 11 amino acids. Trimming left V 5 bases short and J 2 bases short, with 4 bases between. CDR3 loop: CASSLAYEQYF. Here the CDR3 DNA reads TGTGCCAGCAGTCTCGCCTACGAGCAGTACTTC.

This chain links TRBV6-1 with TRBJ2-7, with TRBD1 identical over 7 bases. Germline V gene data show CDR1 as MNHNS and CDR2 as SASEGT. The length of the CDR3 is 14 residues. V lost 6 bases, J lost 2 bases, and 7 bases stayed unmatched. CDR3 in amino acids: CASSPPGQPYEQYF. The DNA for the CDR3 is TGTGCCAGCAGCCCCCCGGGACAGCCCTACGAGCAGTACTTC.

This chain links TRBV14 with TRBJ2-1; weak D call: TRBD2 (6 bases). The CDR3 covers 16 residues. Germline-derived CDR1 and CDR2 are SGHDN and FVKESK. Trimming shortened V by 4 bases and J by 1 base, and 14 bases separated the two germline ends. The CDR3 sequence: CASSPYLALSYNEQFF. The DNA of the CDR3 is TGTGCCAGCAGCCCTTACCTAGCGCTTTCCTACAATGAGCAGTTCTTC.

V is TRBV30 and J is TRBJ2-7; D remains unclear. The length of the CDR3 is 12 residues. Deletions cut 3 bases from V and 4 bases from J, with 10 bases between. Per germline, CDR1 GTSNPN and CDR2 SVGIG (reference sequence). The chain's CDR3 is CAWSGDGYEQYF. CDR3 DNA: TGTGCCTGGAGCGGTGACGGGTACGAGCAGTACTTC.

This clone was counted between two and nine times. V is TRBV15 and J is TRBJ2-3; D is possibly TRBD2 (7 bases). Germline V gives CDR1 LNHNV, CDR2 YYDKDF (reference sequence). This CDR3 has 14 residues. Trimming left V 8 bases short and J 8 bases short, with 20 bases between. The chain's CDR3 is CATRGGGGRSTQYF. CDR3 coding DNA: TGTGCCACCCGCGGAGGGGGGGGGCGATCTACGCAGTATTTT.

The chain links TRBV13 to TRBJ1-1; D not certain. From germline, CDR1 is PRHDT and CDR2 FYEKMQ (reference sequence). The ends were cut back, 5 bases at V and 1 base at J, with 11 bases in the middle. CDR3 size: 14 residues. The CDR3 spells CASSLLTENTEAFF. CDR3 coding DNA: TGTGCCAGCAGCCTCCTTACTGAGAACACTGAAGCTTTCTTT.

The rearrangement joins TRBV7-6 to TRBJ2-1; 11 positions match TRBD2. Trimming at V came to 5 bases and at J to 0 bases, leaving 12 bases not matched to a gene. Germline V gene lookup returns CDR1 SGHVS and CDR2 FNYEAQ. The CDR3 is made up of 19 amino acids. CDR3 sequence: CASSLIYLAGGSSYNEQFF. The CDR3 nucleotides read TGTGCCAGCAGCCTCATTTACCTAGCGGGAGGAAGCTCCTACAATGAGCAGTTCTTC.

The chain carries TRBV5-4 and TRBJ2-7; possible D gene TRBD1, 6 bases. The germline V gene encodes CDR1 SGHNT and CDR2 YYREEE (reference sequence). This CDR3 comprises 14 residues. The V end was cut by 0 bases, the J end by 2 bases, with 9 bases between. The CDR3 loop reads CASSLDPGAYEQYF. CDR3 DNA: TGTGCCAGCAGCTTGGACCCAGGGGCCTACGAGCAGTACTTC.

This chain links TRBV23-1 with TRBJ2-1, with TRBD1 matching over 9 bases. TRBV23-1 is noted as an ORF with a role that remains uncertain. Trimming at V came to 2 bases and at J to 5 bases, leaving 4 bases not matched to a gene. The CDR3 has 15 residues. The CDR3 here is CASSQNRGHNNEQFF. The CDR3 nucleotides are TGCGCCAGCAGTCAAAACAGGGGGCACAACAATGAGCAGTTCTTC.

The chain carries TRBV19 and TRBJ1-5, with TRBD1 matching 9 bases. CDR3 length: 17 amino acids. Looked up from germline, CDR1 is LNHDA and CDR2 is SQIVND (reference sequence). Unmatched junction bases numbered 8, after V lost 5 bases and J lost 0 bases. CDR3 in DNA: TGTGCCAGTAGTCCGGGACAGGGAAAATCTAGCAATCAGCCCCAGCATTTT. Translated: CASSPGQGKSSNQPQHF.

This chain connects TRBV18 to TRBJ2-1; 7 bases align to TRBD1. Germline values: CDR1 KGHSH, CDR2 LQKENI. Losses at the gene ends were 0 bases for V and 7 bases for J; bases not matched to a gene: 6. This CDR3 comprises 15 residues. As DNA, the CDR3 is TGTGCCAGCTCACCACCAGGGGGCGGCTCAAATGAGCAGTTCTTC. This codes for CASSPPGGGSNEQFF.